Each of the 27 T cell receptor beta chains below was sequenced from the same sample in a study of shared clonotypes between healthy human individuals. Assay used: immunoSEQ multiplex PCR; TCRdb lists only in-frame clones, some missing. The sample has under 1,100,000 clones, more than 75% seen once; the top ten hold roughly 0.65%. The specimen sequenced was memory CD4+ T cells from PBMCs. This sample's subset: CD45RA-negative fraction. The receptors come from a man aged 18-30 years in good health. Some clones in this sample may be carry-over from other donors' samples.

CDR3 sequence reads: CASSPQSLNTEAFF. The CDR3 DNA reads TGTGCCAGCTCACCCCAATCTTTGAACACTGAAGCTTTCTTT. V is TRBV18 and J is TRBJ1-1; D call uncertain. Germline V gene lookup returns CDR1 KGHSH and CDR2 LQKENI. Trimming stripped 3 bases from V and 0 bases from J, with 8 bases between. The CDR3 runs 14 residues.

The chain recombines TRBV7-2 with TRBJ2-3, with no clear D. The CDR3 length is 14 residues. Trimming stripped 5 bases from V and 2 bases from J, with 11 bases between. The germline CDR1 and CDR2 sequences are SGHTA and FQGNSA. CDR3 nucleotides: TGTGCCAGCAGCCCAGGTTGGCCCACAGATACGCAGTATTTT. As protein: CASSPGWPTDTQYF.

There are a few counts of this clone. The gene calls are TRBV5-6 and TRBJ2-3; perhaps TRBD1 as D (6 bases). The CDR3 has 15 residues. The V and J ends lost 0 bases and 3 bases respectively, with 11 bases between them. Germline V gene data show CDR1 as SGHDT and CDR2 as YYEEEE. CDR3 sequence: CASSLGRGRTDTQYF. The CDR3 DNA sequence: TGTGCCAGCAGCTTGGGCAGGGGTAGAACAGATACGCAGTATTTT.

The CDR3 DNA is TGTGCCAGTAAGGTTCGGGGACAGGGTACCTATGGCTACACCTTC. Translated, it gives CASKVRGQGTYGYTF. The V and J genes are TRBV19 and TRBJ1-2; 9 bases align to TRBD1. The junction had 10 bases not matched to a gene; V was cut back by 7 bases and J by 4 bases. The CDR3 has 15 amino acids. Per germline, CDR1 LNHDA and CDR2 SQIVND (reference sequence).

The chain carries TRBV4-1 and TRBJ2-1, with TRBD2 as a possible D gene (5 bases). The CDR3 has 15 amino acids. Germline V CDR1 and CDR2: MGHRA, YSYEKL. Trimming stripped 1 base from V and 1 base from J, with 8 bases between. This chain's CDR3 is CASSQVRASYNEQFF. DNA of the CDR3: TGCGCCAGCAGCCAAGTGCGGGCGTCCTACAATGAGCAGTTCTTC.

The chain links TRBV7-3 to TRBJ1-2, with a tentative D call TRBD1 (5 bases). V gave up 5 bases and J gave up 6 bases, with 7 bases separating them. The CDR3 totals 11 residues. Germline V lookup: CDR1 SGHTA, CDR2 FQGTGA. CDR3 DNA sequence: TGTGCCAGCAGCCGGGACGATGGCTACACCTTC. The encoded protein is CASSRDDGYTF.

The sample holds a few counts of this clone. The V gene is TRBV5-1, the J gene TRBJ1-1; D may be TRBD1 (5 bases). V was shortened by 3 bases and J by 4 bases, with 13 bases between the two germline ends. The CDR3 covers 14 residues. CDR1 is SGHRS and CDR2 is YFSETQ in the germline V gene. For the CDR3, the DNA is TGCGCCAGCAGCTGGGGTGGGGACGTCACTGAAGCTTTCTTT. It encodes CASSWGGDVTEAFF.

This clone was seen more than once but under ten times. This chain links TRBV27 with TRBJ2-5; 8 nucleotides agree with TRBD1. V shed 6 bases and J 9 bases; nucleotides not matched to a gene: 9. The CDR3 totals 13 residues. Per the germline V gene, CDR1 is MNHEY and CDR2 is SMNVEV (reference sequence). The CDR3 loop is CASRPGTGSAQYF. The DNA of the CDR3 is TGTGCCAGCAGGCCCGGGACAGGTTCGGCCCAGTACTTC.

The rearrangement joins TRBV6-1 to TRBJ2-7; 7 bases are a match to TRBD1. Germline lookup yields CDR1 MNHNS and CDR2 SASEGT. This CDR3 comprises 16 residues. V shed 3 bases, J shed 3 bases, and the junction held 11 bases outside the gene matches. CDR3 coding DNA: TGTGCCAGCAGTGACGGGGACAGATACGGTTACTACGAGCAGTACTTC. It codes for CASSDGDRYGYYEQYF.

V gene TRBV2 combines with J gene TRBJ1-5; D is undetermined. Germline V gene lookup returns CDR1 SNHLY and CDR2 FYNNEI. The CDR3 is 11 residues long. V lost 8 bases and J 9 bases, leaving 11 bases between the germline ends. The CDR3 is CASAGWGPQHF. CDR3 nucleotide sequence: TGTGCCAGCGCCGGTTGGGGGCCCCAGCATTTT.

The chain couples TRBV7-2 to TRBJ2-3; D uncertain. Germline V gives CDR1 SGHTA, CDR2 FQGNSA. The germline V and J ends were trimmed by 2 bases and 4 bases, with 13 bases remaining between them. CDR3 length: 15 residues. CDR3 region: CASSLQADSPDTQYF. CDR3 DNA sequence: TGTGCCAGCAGCTTACAGGCTGACTCCCCAGATACGCAGTATTTT.

The CDR3 nucleotides read TGTGCCACCTCGTACAGCGGGGCCTACAATGAGCAGTTCTTC. Its translation: CATSYSGAYNEQFF. V is TRBV19 and J is TRBJ2-1, with 7 nucleotides matching TRBD2. After removal of 10 bases from V and 2 bases from J, the junction contained 8 bases not matched to a gene. From germline, CDR1 is LNHDA and CDR2 SQIVND (reference sequence). The CDR3 is 14 amino acids.

This clone has just one count. This chain links TRBV6-5 with TRBJ1-5; D unclear. Germline V gene sequence: CDR1 MNHEY, CDR2 SVGAGI. V lost 6 bases to trimming and J lost 0 bases, with 9 bases between them. CDR3 length: 14 amino acids. The CDR3 spells CASRPDGSNQPQHF. DNA of the CDR3: TGTGCCAGCAGGCCGGACGGTAGCAATCAGCCCCAGCATTTT.

The chain couples TRBV9 to TRBJ2-6, with D perhaps being TRBD1 or TRBD2 (5 bases each). CDR3 length equals 12 residues. V was pared by 6 bases and J by 9 bases, with 10 bases between. Germline V gene sequence: CDR1 SGDLS, CDR2 YYNGEE. The CDR3 bases are TGTGCCAGCACCCGGGACCTCAACGTCCTGACTTTC. Translated, it gives CASTRDLNVLTF.

CDR3 nucleotide sequence: TGTGCCAGCAGCTTAGGGACTAGCGGGAGTGAGCAGTTCTTC. It encodes CASSLGTSGSEQFF. The chain uses TRBV7-2 and TRBJ2-1; 13 bases are shared with TRBD2. The CDR3 sequence is 14 residues long. The junction had 0 bases not matched to a gene; V was cut back by 1 base and J by 9 bases. Germline loops: CDR1 SGHTA, CDR2 FQGNSA.

This chain joins TRBV11-2 and TRBJ2-1, with TRBD2 matching over 12 bases. Germline loops: CDR1 SGHAT, CDR2 FQNNGV. V lost 4 bases to trimming and J lost 7 bases; unmatched junction nucleotides: 5. This CDR3 has 15 amino acids. The CDR3, as DNA: TGTGCCAGCAGCTCGGGACTAGCGGGCTGGAATGAGCAGTTCTTC. It translates to CASSSGLAGWNEQFF.

The chain recombines TRBV7-2 with TRBJ2-3; TRBD2 matches 11 bases. Trimming removed 0 bases from V and 5 bases from J; junction bases left unmatched: 7. The CDR3 loop spans 17 amino acids. Looked up from germline, CDR1 is SGHTA and CDR2 is FQGNSA. The CDR3 sequence: CASSLALVAGGKDTQYF. In nucleotides, the CDR3 is TGTGCCAGCAGCTTAGCGCTAGTAGCGGGGGGGAAAGATACGCAGTATTTT.

The gene calls are TRBV6-5 and TRBJ1-5; possible D gene TRBD1, 5 bases. Per germline, CDR1 MNHEY and CDR2 SVGAGI. The CDR3 contains 14 residues. The ends were cut back, 6 bases at V and 0 bases at J, with 9 bases in the middle. CDR3 coding DNA: TGTGCCAGCAGGGGAGGACATAGCAATCAGCCCCAGCATTTT. It is translated as CASRGGHSNQPQHF.

This clone came up a few times. The V and J genes are TRBV18 and TRBJ1-1; D ambiguous. Germline V gene data show CDR1 as KGHSH and CDR2 as LQKENI. CDR3 length: 14 residues. Trimming took 3 bases from V and 0 from J, leaving 8 bases between them. The chain's CDR3 is CASSPVAVNTEAFF. The CDR3 DNA reads TGTGCCAGCTCACCGGTCGCGGTGAACACTGAAGCTTTCTTT.

The chain employs TRBV7-8 and TRBJ2-7; D may be TRBD2 (5 bases). The CDR3 has 13 amino acids. Germline V gives CDR1 SGHVS, CDR2 FQNEAQ. V was trimmed by 1 base and J by 12 bases, leaving 16 bases between them. This CDR3 reads CASSLDGSTPPYF. CDR3 coding DNA: TGTGCCAGCAGCTTAGATGGGAGCACCCCTCCGTACTTC.

This chain joins TRBV10-3 and TRBJ2-1, with TRBD1 matching 8 bases. The junction had 7 bases not matched to a gene; V was cut back by 10 bases and J by 5 bases. This CDR3 has 13 amino acids. Per germline, CDR1 ENHRY and CDR2 SYGVKD. As DNA, the CDR3 is TGTGCCACCCATGGACAGGGAGACAATGAGCAGTTCTTC. Protein: CATHGQGDNEQFF.

This clone was counted a single time. V and J are TRBV5-4 and TRBJ2-7; 8 nucleotides agree with TRBD1. In germline, CDR1 is SGHNT, CDR2 YYREEE (reference sequence). The ends lost 3 bases at V and 5 bases at J; junction bases unmatched: 7. This CDR3 has 14 residues. Written as DNA, the CDR3 is TGTGCCAGCAGCTCTCGGACAGGGAGTGACGAGCAGTACTTC. Protein sequence: CASSSRTGSDEQYF.

This clone was found once. One base separates it from a far larger clone, so it is likely a read error. The V call is TRBV29-1, the J call TRBJ1-1; D is possibly TRBD1 (5 bases). The CDR3 consists of 16 residues. Germline assignment: CDR1 SQVTM and CDR2 ANQGSEA. The CDR3 is CGVDHRWGRANTEAFF. As DNA, the CDR3 is TGCGGCGTTGATCATCGGTGGGGGAGGGCGAACACTGAAGCTTTCTTT.

This clone has more than one count but fewer than ten. The gene calls are TRBV7-2 and TRBJ1-2; D ambiguous. The CDR3 is made up of 17 amino acids. CDR1 and CDR2 from the germline V gene are SGHTA and FQGNSA. Trimming removed 4 bases from V and 4 bases from J, with 22 bases in between. In nucleotides, the CDR3 is TGTGCCAGCAGCTATTTCGGGAACAGCCTCTCCGGCTATGGCTACACCTTC. Translated: CASSYFGNSLSGYGYTF.

The chain combines TRBV4-1 with TRBJ2-5; unclear D gene. This CDR3 has 14 residues. Between the trimmed V and J ends, which lost 0 bases and 0 bases, there was a span of 5 bases. The germline V gene encodes CDR1 MGHRA and CDR2 YSYEKL. For the CDR3, the DNA is TGCGCCAGCAGCCAAGATTTGTACCAAGAGACCCAGTACTTC. It encodes CASSQDLYQETQYF.

This rearrangement joins TRBV18 to TRBJ1-5; D is possibly TRBD1 (6 bases). CDR1 and CDR2 from the germline V gene are KGHSH and LQKENI. The V and J ends lost 0 bases and 5 bases respectively, with 11 bases between them. This CDR3 contains 15 residues. The CDR3 DNA follows: TGTGCCAGCTCACCACCGGGGGCAGGGGATCAGCCCCAGCATTTT. This sequence encodes CASSPPGAGDQPQHF.

The chain employs TRBV25-1 and TRBJ2-1, with 12 bases identical to TRBD2. Germline CDR1 MGHDK, CDR2 SYGVNS. V shed 5 bases, J shed 6 bases, and the junction held 5 bases outside the gene matches. This CDR3 has 15 amino acids. The chain's CDR3 is CASSPSGRAGNEQFF. The CDR3 nucleotides read TGTGCCAGCAGTCCTAGCGGGAGGGCAGGCAATGAGCAGTTCTTC.